This paragraph covers one T cell receptor (beta chain) sequence. Its recognized antigen is unknown. Base qualities are missing; no much larger clone stands one base away. These data belong to a study of cytomegalovirus exposure and HLA in healthy donors (dated by TCRdb to about 2017). At the level of the whole study: In an earlier analysis of 550 to 750 of the donors, around 300 Gb of sequence data and 90 million to 120 million unique TCR beta sequences from approximately 180 million T cells were reported. Approximately 310 gigabases of sequencing data and tens of millions of unique TCR sequences were included in an early release covering 550 to 800 HLA-typed donors. The genetic ancestry cluster associated with self-reported Caucasian donors included 80% to 90% of the 398 genotyped donors. The study aimed to test whether signatures of past pathogen exposure could be identified by cataloging public T cell receptors. The study profiled the T cell repertoires of approximately 700 subjects by immunosequencing and related them to cytomegalovirus serostatus. A separate validation cohort of over a hundred different subjects was used in addition to the approximately 700-subject first cohort. To predict cytomegalovirus infection status, the study brought together high-throughput TCR immunosequencing, statistical association of individual TCRs with disease status, and machine learning. A later analysis re-analyzed previously published TCR beta repertoires from approximately 670 donors and added high-resolution HLA genotyping to study TCR occurrence patterns. In the later analysis, no new phenotypic data were used to find candidate immune exposures; instead, reliance was placed on TCR beta sequences and their occurrence across donors. To decide whether each TCR beta V gene segment behaved as functional or pseudogenic, an earlier analysis of fewer than 750 of the donors relied on high-throughput TCR beta sequencing. Alongside the repertoire data, information on donor age, sex, ethnicity and CMV serostatus was compiled. Genome-wide SNP genotypes for about 65% of the roughly 670 donors were used in a later genetic analysis, which treated that subset as a discovery cohort. All discovery cohort repertoires had been generated using a single sequencing platform. Class I and class II HLA loci were covered by the typing at four-digit resolution. Typing coverage differed by locus: A, B, C, DRB1 and DQB1 were typed in about 620-640 donors, DQA1 in about 500, DPA1 in 600 to 610, and DPB1 in 472. Several DR-DQ haplotypes were handled as single units for association and clustering because linkage in the cohort was strong. Across roughly 420 genotyped donors of the cohort, an average of roughly 200,000 unique TCR beta nucleotide sequences per donor were sequenced, and roughly a sixth of those sequences were non-productive. Points the paper makes about the study in general: Because HLA typing was unavailable for some donors at each locus, only the typed subset was used in association tests. The earlier analysis of almost 600 of the donors excluded roughly 17 rarely observed V segments, including chromosome 9 orphons, because counts were too low. A later analysis found that TCR association rates varied across HLA loci, with DRB1 alleles showing the most associated TCRs and HLA-C alleles the fewest. A total of fewer than 200 TCR beta chains were listed by the study as associated with cytomegalovirus. While some public TCRs were present in many individuals, most TCR sequences turned up only very rarely across donors. A later analysis reported that several top co-occurrence clusters appeared linked to parvovirus B19, influenza, CMV and Epstein-Barr virus. A cluster of highly shared sequence variants was judged likely to represent a technical artifact of the sequencing pipeline. According to a later analysis, most CMV-associated TCR beta chains appeared to be HLA-restricted, and the HLA associations seemed to be driven largely by CMV exposure. Some IMGT-functional V segments, including TRBV6-2 and TRBV6-3, could not be distinguished by the 87-base-pair reads and were therefore excluded. Roughly uniform sequencing depth across donors was assumed in presence/absence analyses, although this assumption may not hold. Linkage disequilibrium might explain the correlated functional status among segregating V segments, but an unknown experimental factor could not be ruled out. In a later genetic analysis, a missense DCLRE1C variant was associated with V-gene and J-gene trimming of TCR beta chains, and the association was replicated in an independent cohort. In vitro tests confirmed that a few of the cytomegalovirus-associated TCR beta chains recognize cytomegalovirus antigens. This cohort had only TCR beta chains sequenced, and the lack of alpha or paired-chain data limited which features could be detected. A further reported finding was that TCR beta sequences accurately predicted the HLA-A and HLA-B alleles for most subjects in the first cohort. Broadly in line with IMGT annotations, most TCR beta V segments showed up in productive rearrangements about 87% or about 30% of the time in an earlier analysis of some 590 of the donors. The classifier was reported to diagnose cytomegalovirus status with high specificity and sensitivity in both the original cohort and the validation cohort. A later analysis associated about 17,000 TCR beta sequences with specific HLA alleles at a false discovery rate of 0.05. Immune exposure information for the cohort was limited to CMV serostatus. According to a later genetic analysis, donors in an Asian-associated ancestry cluster had fewer N-insertions in productive TCRs than the approximately 650-donor mean. In a later analysis, HLA-associated TCR beta chains were found to be more clonally expanded and to have lower generation probabilities than equally common non-associated chains. When HLA alleles, especially DR and DQ, strongly co-occurred, TCR associations were difficult to assign to individual alleles. The authors suggested that the approach could potentially be extended to other disease states and immunological phenotypes.

V is trimmed back by 0 bases and J by 6 bases, and the junction contains 8 bases that no gene match accounts for. Looking up the germline V gene yields CDR1 SGHRS and CDR2 YFSETQ. Its CDR3 holds 17 amino acids, cysteine through phenylalanine. Only CDR3 DNA remains: 51 bases, in frame from the first base. The cohort was made up of several hundred healthy bone marrow donors. All cohort members were sampled while nominally healthy, although unrecorded immune exposures were likely present. The donor tested CMV seronegative and was one of the 352 seronegative cohort members. Each donor provided a peripheral blood sample, and peripheral blood mononuclear cells were used for TCR beta sequencing. The Qiagen DNeasy Blood Extraction Kit was used to extract genomic DNA from the blood cell samples. The receptor library was made with the immunoSEQ multiplex PCR assay. For the multiplex PCR, a mixture combining 60 forward primers for TCR Vbeta segments and 13 reverse primers for TCR Jbeta segments was used. Amplification of the CDR3 region of rearranged TCR beta genes was performed with a multiplex PCR assay on genomic DNA. Amplified TCR beta libraries were sequenced as 87-base-pair reads on the Illumina HiSeq System. The published analysis was carried out like this. In a later analysis, 77 million or so unique TCR beta chains were counted across the 500 to 850 repertoires, and roughly 9.9 million of these chains were shared by at least two donors. Raw reads were error-corrected and collapsed into unique sequences with a nearest-neighbor algorithm that merged closely related sequences to remove PCR and sequencing errors. CDR3 sequences were aligned to IMGT reference sequences to assign V, D and J gene segments. Each retained sequence needed at least a six-nucleotide match to both a V gene segment and a J gene segment. A rearrangement counted as productive if the CDR3 had no stop codons and remained in frame with V and J, and every other rearrangement counted as non-productive. CDR3 was defined by IMGT convention, running from the second conserved V-encoded cysteine to the conserved J-encoded phenylalanine. Sequences without an unambiguous match to a single V gene segment were excluded from the earlier analysis of approximately 560 of the donors. An earlier analysis of a few hundred of the donors called V segments functional above 56.7% productive rearrangements and segregating when the between-donor standard deviation exceeded 5%. A statistical classification framework was built to diagnose cytomegalovirus status from the catalog of TCR beta chain sequences. V and J gene assignment, in a later analysis, came from comparing TCR nucleotide sequences with IMGT/GENE-DB human TR gene sequences. A later analysis assigned CDR3 sequences and most-parsimonious VDJ recombination scenarios with the TCRdist pipeline. A later analysis defined each TCR beta chain by its CDR3 amino acid sequence plus V-gene family, and excluded reads lacking a unique V-gene family. In a later analysis, fewer than 650 highly shared, low-generation-probability nucleotide sequences were removed to address suspected cross-contamination and a sequencing artifact. A later analysis calculated a clonal expansion index for each public chain from normalized within-repertoire ranks of inferred template counts. In a later analysis, generation probabilities were computed using a VDJ recombination model fitted to out-of-frame rearrangements, and the results were checked against IGoR. A later analysis scored TCR-TCR, TCR-HLA and TCR-CMV co-occurrence with hypergeometric tests, applying a repertoire-size bias correction to TCR pairs. False discovery rates were estimated in a later analysis by permuting HLA or CMV assignments 20 times. In a later analysis, co-occurring TCRs were grouped using DBSCAN, with TCRdist sequence similarity added in when clustering inside HLA-allele-positive subsets. Repertoires with fewer than 30,000 or more than 120,000 public chains, plus five repertoires with anomalous nucleotide sharing, were excluded from co-occurrence clustering. TCRdb took this table from immuneACCESS and kept in-frame rearrangements with V and J called. Such tables lack part of the clones; where checked against another copy, unresolved V genes explain under half of the gap, and the rest is unexplained. From that table come the V and J calls and clone size; the DNA was used to work out D and trimming. Counted in this sample were some 130,000 clones; roughly 80% of them appeared once. The ten largest clones take up roughly 1.2% of the sample.

The chain uses TRBV5-1 and TRBJ2-1, and 11 bases in between align with TRBD2. This sequence was found in a boy aged 5-17 years in good health and CMV-seronegative. The sequencing sample was made of PBMCs. This receptor carries the CDR3 CASSLVRLAGGANEQFF. DNA sequence: TGCGCCAGCAGCTTGGTCCGGCTAGCGGGAGGAGCCAATGAGCAGTTCTTC.